What follows are 18 T cell receptor beta chains derived from one specimen sequenced in a study of CD8 T cells in Susac syndrome. Random hexamers were used to reverse transcribe an amount of roughly 0.5 to 1 ug RNA. TCRdb reprocessed the immunoSEQ multiplex PCR reads with MiXCR, giving one entry per CDR3 protein. This sample carries tens of thousands of distinct CDR3 sequences, roughly 95% of them seen once, and the ten largest clones take 0.55% to 0.8%. The sample comprised CD8+ T cells from PBMCs. These receptors all stem from a human donor with Susac syndrome.

In its sample, this clonotype was seen once. The chain joins TRBV9 to TRBJ2-6; 8 positions match TRBD2. V trimming: 3 bases; J trimming: 0 bases; junction bases outside the gene matches: 11. The CDR3 covers 19 residues. The germline CDR1 and CDR2 sequences are SGDLS and YYNGEE. The CDR3 DNA sequence: TGTGCCAGCAGCGCGCCCCTTGGCGGGGGGTTCTCTGGGGCCAACGTCCTGACTTTC. This codes for CASSAPLGGGFSGANVLTF.

The chain carries TRBV5-1 and TRBJ1-1, with D maybe TRBD1 (5 bases). The CDR3 spans 15 residues. V lost 1 base, J lost 6 bases, and 16 bases lay in between. Germline CDR1 is SGHRS and CDR2 is YFSETQ. CDR3: CASSLTLGTKAEAFF. The CDR3 nucleotides read TGCGCCAGCAGCTTGACCCTTGGGACTAAAGCTGAAGCTTTCTTT.

This sequence joins TRBV24-1 and TRBJ2-5; D is tentatively TRBD1 or TRBD2 (5 bases each). The CDR3 is 13 residues long. Germline lookup yields CDR1 KGHDR and CDR2 SFDVKD. Deletions cut 7 bases from V and 4 bases from J, with 12 bases between. The CDR3, as DNA: TGTGCCACCAGACCTGTCGGGGCAGAGACCCAGTACTTC. Translating gives CATRPVGAETQYF.

The chain couples TRBV27 to TRBJ2-6, with 8 nucleotides matching TRBD1. In germline, CDR1 is MNHEY, CDR2 SMNVEV (reference sequence). Trimming took 6 bases from V and 0 from J; bases not matched to a gene: 7. This CDR3 is 17 amino acids long. The DNA of the CDR3 is TGTGCCAGCAGGACGGACAGGGTACTCTCTGGGGCCAACGTCCTGACTTTC. Its translation: CASRTDRVLSGANVLTF.

The V call is TRBV4-1, the J call TRBJ2-7; TRBD2 is a possible D gene (7 bases). This CDR3 has 15 residues. V was pared by 1 base and J by 7 bases, with 17 bases between. Germline V gene sequence: CDR1 MGHRA, CDR2 YSYEKL. Here the CDR3 DNA reads TGCGCCAGCAGCCAAGTACCAGGGGAGGGGAGGGAGCAGTACTTC. Encoded protein: CASSQVPGEGREQYF.

The chain carries TRBV30 and TRBJ1-2; TRBD1 is a possible D gene (6 bases). Germline V lookup: CDR1 GTSNPN, CDR2 SVGIG (reference sequence). The CDR3 runs to 14 residues. The germline V and J ends were trimmed by 0 bases and 7 bases, with 15 bases remaining between them. The CDR3 nucleotides read TGTGCCTGGAGTGTAACAGGGCAGGATTTTGGCTACACCTTC. It translates to CAWSVTGQDFGYTF.

This sequence joins TRBV25-1 and TRBJ1-1; weak D call: TRBD1 (6 bases). Germline V gives CDR1 MGHDK, CDR2 SYGVNS. The CDR3 has 13 amino acids. Between the trimmed V and J ends, which lost 3 bases and 14 bases, there was a span of 19 bases. Here the CDR3 DNA reads TGTGCCAGCAGTGATATGATTTACAGGGTCCTGTTCTTT. Its protein product is CASSDMIYRVLFF.

This chain uses TRBV28 with TRBJ1-2, with D possibly being TRBD1 (5 bases). Germline assignment: CDR1 MDHEN and CDR2 SYDVKM. Trimming took 7 bases from V and 9 from J, leaving 21 bases between them. The CDR3 runs 14 residues. The CDR3 DNA follows: TGTGCCAGCAACCTCATTCTCCCGCAGGGTAGCTACACCTTC. This codes for CASNLILPQGSYTF.

This chain joins TRBV7-2 and TRBJ1-1; D might be TRBD1 (6 bases). Trimming shortened V by 3 bases and J by 1 base, and 12 bases separated the two germline ends. From germline, CDR1 is SGHTA and CDR2 FQGNSA. The CDR3 length is 15 residues. CDR3: CASSLNRVRNTEAFF. In nucleotides, the CDR3 is TGTGCCAGCAGCTTGAACAGGGTCCGGAACACTGAAGCTTTCTTT.

The gene calls are TRBV12-3 or TRBV12-4 and TRBJ1-2; D remains unclear. The CDR3 runs 12 residues. Trimming took off 4 bases at V and 7 bases at J, with 10 bases between the two ends. The CDR3 is CASSSGISGYTF. The DNA of the CDR3 is TGTGCCAGCAGTTCGGGGATCTCTGGCTACACCTTC.

The CDR3: CASSFRDRGTEAFF. The CDR3 DNA follows: TGTGCCAGCAGCTTCCGGGACAGGGGTACTGAAGCTTTCTTT. The rearrangement links TRBV5-4 to TRBJ1-1, with 10 positions matching TRBD1. Germline CDR1 reads SGHNT; CDR2 reads YYREEE (reference sequence). CDR3 length: 14 residues. J was trimmed by 5 bases and V by 2 bases; bases with no gene match: 3.

V usage is TRBV30 and J usage is TRBJ2-5, with D perhaps being TRBD1 or TRBD2 (5 bases each). The length of the CDR3 is 13 residues. The V and J ends lost 2 bases and 7 bases respectively, with 14 bases between them. Germline V lookup: CDR1 GTSNPN, CDR2 SVGIG (reference sequence). CDR3 nucleotides: TGTGCCTGGAGTAGGGCAGGGACGACGACCCAGTACTTC. It translates to CAWSRAGTTTQYF.

V and J are TRBV14 and TRBJ1-2; D perhaps matches TRBD1 (5 bases). The CDR3 covers 14 residues. V lost 0 bases and J 4 bases, leaving 9 bases between the germline ends. CDR1 is SGHDN and CDR2 is FVKESK in the germline V gene. The CDR3 region has the DNA TGTGCCAGCAGCCAAGATCAGGGTATCTATGGCTACACCTTC. Translation gives CASSQDQGIYGYTF.

The rearrangement links TRBV20-1 to TRBJ1-1; D gene uncertain. The V end lost 5 bases, the J end lost 5 bases, and 15 bases lay between the germline ends. CDR3 length: 13 residues. In germline, CDR1 is DFQATT, CDR2 SNEGSKA (reference sequence). CDR3 DNA: TGCAGTGCTTCTCGGGATTTGGTAACTGAAGCTTTCTTT. Its translation: CSASRDLVTEAFF.

The chain employs TRBV20-1 and TRBJ1-5; D is ambiguous. Germline V gives CDR1 DFQATT, CDR2 SNEGSKA (reference sequence). The CDR3 loop spans 15 amino acids. V was clipped by 2 bases and J by 0 bases, with 11 bases between them. The CDR3 coding sequence is TGCAGTGCTAGAAAGGCAGCAGATAGCAATCAGCCCCAGCATTTT. Its translation: CSARKAADSNQPQHF.

This clonotype has a single count. V gene TRBV7-2 combines with J gene TRBJ2-2, with 10 bases fitting TRBD1. V lost 2 bases, J lost 7 bases, and 7 bases stayed unmatched. CDR3 length equals 16 residues. The germline gives CDR1 SGHTA, CDR2 FQGNSA. The CDR3 here is CASSLRSGQGGGELFF. CDR3 DNA: TGTGCCAGCAGCTTAAGATCTGGACAGGGGGGCGGGGAGCTGTTTTTT.

The chain employs TRBV20-1 and TRBJ1-1; D remains unclear. Trimming took off 3 bases at V and 3 bases at J, with 11 bases between the two ends. Germline CDR1 DFQATT, CDR2 SNEGSKA (reference sequence). The CDR3 is 13 amino acids. CDR3 sequence reads: CSAREGWDTEAFF. The CDR3 DNA follows: TGCAGTGCTAGGGAAGGGTGGGACACTGAAGCTTTCTTT.

This chain connects TRBV6-1 to TRBJ2-7; 7 bases are shared with TRBD2. The CDR3 contains 15 residues. V lost 6 bases to trimming and J lost 0 bases; unmatched junction nucleotides: 8. Looked up from germline, CDR1 is MNHNS and CDR2 is SASEGT. As DNA, the CDR3 is TGTGCCAGCAGCCCAACAGCGGGGCCCTCCTACGAGCAGTACTTC. It encodes CASSPTAGPSYEQYF.